A selection of T cell receptor beta chains follows, all from one sample in a study of blood T cell repertoires in COVID-19. Sequencing was performed with immunoSEQ multiplex PCR; in TCRdb, only in-frame clones are kept and a portion is missing. This table holds some 100,000 clones, roughly 70% found once. Sequencing used peripheral blood. All receptors derive from a man aged 70 or older with COVID-19, enrolled during active disease. Each CDR3 is given without its conserved first and last residue. Clone size, where shown, is once, few, many, or a class for clones that have expanded.

CDR3: ATLQTSGSSYNEQF; V: TRBV19; size: .; J: TRBJ2-1; length: 14
CDR3: ASSPRLRGGRSPLH; V: TRBV23-1; size: once; J: TRBJ1-6; length: 14
CDR3: ASSLVTSGSYEQY; V: TRBV7-9; size: many; J: TRBJ2-7; length: 13
CDR3: ASYPRGQGTQETQY; V: TRBV28; size: .; J: TRBJ2-5; length: 14
CDR3: ASSSFGVRAKNIQY; V: TRBV27; size: .; J: TRBJ2-4; length: 14
CDR3: ASSSFGSYEQY; V: TRBV19; size: .; J: TRBJ2-7; length: 11
CDR3: AWSVGGFGGNQPQH; V: TRBV30; size: .; J: TRBJ1-5; length: 14
CDR3: ASTHSGDRSYEQY; V: TRBV6-6; size: .; J: TRBJ2-7; length: 13
CDR3: ASSFYVDTQY; V: TRBV28; size: .; J: TRBJ2-3; length: 10
CDR3: ASSHYEQLNTEAF; V: TRBV4-3; size: .; J: TRBJ1-1; length: 13
CDR3: ASTSLGIGSPLH; V: TRBV7-9; size: .; J: TRBJ1-6; length: 12
CDR3: ASTGLAGERETQY; V: TRBV2; size: medium-sized; J: TRBJ2-5; length: 13
CDR3: ATRTTSGTTDNEQF; V: TRBV10-3; size: .; J: TRBJ2-1; length: 14
CDR3: ASSMGDTAYNEQF; V: TRBV5-1; size: .; J: TRBJ2-1; length: 13
CDR3: ASSYRSYNSPLH; V: TRBV28; size: few; J: TRBJ1-6; length: 12
CDR3: ASSKRTGGDYEQY; V: TRBV6-5; size: once; J: TRBJ2-7; length: 13
CDR3: ASSPLPPWGGGLYEQY; V: TRBV3-1/TRBV3-2; size: few; J: TRBJ2-7; length: 16
CDR3: ASSSLAKNIQY; V: TRBV6-2/TRBV6-3; size: .; J: TRBJ2-4; length: 11
CDR3: ASSLSQGLFSGANVLT; V: TRBV5-1; size: few; J: TRBJ2-6; length: 16
CDR3: ASRVTSGPQETQY; V: TRBV5-4; size: few; J: TRBJ2-5; length: 13
CDR3: ASSRAGTGSYEQY; V: TRBV28; size: .; J: TRBJ2-7; length: 13
CDR3: ASSLTSGNEQY; V: TRBV7-9; size: .; J: TRBJ2-7; length: 11
CDR3: ASSQRTGGAIGGYT; V: TRBV6-6; size: .; J: TRBJ1-2; length: 14
CDR3: ASSGQGGHEQF; V: TRBV6-4; size: .; J: TRBJ2-1; length: 11
CDR3: ASSFGQPYNEQF; V: TRBV11-2; size: .; J: TRBJ2-1; length: 12
CDR3: ASSPPPGQSPEAF; V: TRBV5-4; size: .; J: TRBJ1-1; length: 13
CDR3: ASSSRSGRTSDTQY; V: TRBV9; size: .; J: TRBJ2-3; length: 14
CDR3: ASSLDRRLAGWF; V: TRBV7-2; size: .; J: TRBJ2-1; length: 12
CDR3: ASSSFPGLAEDTGELF; V: TRBV7-3; size: .; J: TRBJ2-2; length: 16
CDR3: ASSKIGWTATNEKLF; V: TRBV21-1; size: .; J: TRBJ1-4; length: 15
CDR3: SVGTGLGLGYT; V: TRBV29-1; size: once; J: TRBJ1-2; length: 11
CDR3: ASSYGRRGASTDTQY; V: TRBV6-2/TRBV6-3; size: few; J: TRBJ2-3; length: 15
CDR3: ASSQRFIGRGMNTEAF; V: TRBV4-1; size: .; J: TRBJ1-1; length: 16
CDR3: ASSLYDGHGELF; V: TRBV27; size: .; J: TRBJ2-2; length: 12
CDR3: ASRNPGGSRETQY; V: TRBV19; size: once; J: TRBJ2-5; length: 13
CDR3: ASTGLAGGRKETQY; V: TRBV28; size: .; J: TRBJ2-5; length: 14
CDR3: ASSIRLSTDTQY; V: TRBV19; size: .; J: TRBJ2-3; length: 12
CDR3: ASSPASGRAEQF; V: TRBV7-9; size: few; J: TRBJ2-1; length: 12
CDR3: ATSRDGTSGEETQY; V: TRBV15; size: .; J: TRBJ2-5; length: 14
CDR3: SASIRGWNSPLH; V: TRBV20-1; size: .; J: TRBJ1-6; length: 12
CDR3: ASSRDRGPSPYEQY; V: TRBV6-2/TRBV6-3; size: .; J: TRBJ2-7; length: 14
CDR3: ASSYSSSGGWEQY; V: TRBV6-5; size: .; J: TRBJ2-7; length: 13